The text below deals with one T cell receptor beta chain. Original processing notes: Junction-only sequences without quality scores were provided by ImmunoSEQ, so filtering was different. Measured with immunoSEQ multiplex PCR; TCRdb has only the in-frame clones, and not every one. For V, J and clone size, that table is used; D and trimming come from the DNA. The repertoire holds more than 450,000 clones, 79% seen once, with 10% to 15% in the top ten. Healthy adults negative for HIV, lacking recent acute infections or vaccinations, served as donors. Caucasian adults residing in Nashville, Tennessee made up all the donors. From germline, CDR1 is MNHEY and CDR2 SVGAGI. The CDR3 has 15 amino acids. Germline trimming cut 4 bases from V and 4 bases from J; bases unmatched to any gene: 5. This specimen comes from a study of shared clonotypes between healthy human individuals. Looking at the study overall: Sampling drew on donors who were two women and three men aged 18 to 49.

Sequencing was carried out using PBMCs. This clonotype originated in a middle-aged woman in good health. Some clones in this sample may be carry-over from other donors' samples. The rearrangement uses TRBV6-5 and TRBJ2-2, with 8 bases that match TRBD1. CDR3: CASSSRGLITGELFF. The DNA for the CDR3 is TGTGCCAGCAGTTCCAGGGGGCTGATCACCGGGGAGCTGTTTTTT.